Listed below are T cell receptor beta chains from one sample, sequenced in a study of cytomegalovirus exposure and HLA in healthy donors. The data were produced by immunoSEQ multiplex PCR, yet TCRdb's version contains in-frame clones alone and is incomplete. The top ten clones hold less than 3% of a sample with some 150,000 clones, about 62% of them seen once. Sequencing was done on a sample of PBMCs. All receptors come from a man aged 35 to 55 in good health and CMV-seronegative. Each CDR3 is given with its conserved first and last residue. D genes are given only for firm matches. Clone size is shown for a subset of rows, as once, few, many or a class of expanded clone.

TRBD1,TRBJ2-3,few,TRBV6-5,CASSYIGQGDTQYF,TGTGCCAGCAGTTACATTGGACAGGGAGATACGCAGTATTTT
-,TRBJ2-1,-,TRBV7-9,CASSLYLDEQFF,TGTGCCAGCAGCTTATATTTAGATGAGCAGTTCTTC
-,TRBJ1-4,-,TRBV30,CAWQGTDHNEKLFF,TGTGCCTGGCAGGGAACAGATCATAATGAAAAACTGTTTTTT
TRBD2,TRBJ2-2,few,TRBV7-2,CASSFFSGGVTGELFF,TGTGCCAGCAGCTTCTTTTCCGGGGGGGTCACCGGGGAGCTGTTTTTT
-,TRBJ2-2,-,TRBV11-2,CASSPGTRIDGELFF,TGTGCCAGCAGCCCCGGGACAAGGATTGACGGGGAGCTGTTTTTT
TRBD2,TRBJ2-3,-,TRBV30,CAWDPGLAGGTDTQYF,TGTGCCTGGGACCCGGGACTAGCGGGGGGAACAGATACGCAGTATTTT
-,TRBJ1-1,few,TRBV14,CASSQLLSSEAFF,TGTGCCAGCAGCCAACTGCTGAGTTCTGAAGCTTTCTTT
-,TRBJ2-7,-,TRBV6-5,CASRRDYEQYF,TGTGCCAGCAGACGGGACTACGAGCAGTACTTC
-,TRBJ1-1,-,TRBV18,CASSPPHRNTEAFF,TGTGCCAGCTCACCACCGCACAGGAACACTGAAGCTTTCTTT
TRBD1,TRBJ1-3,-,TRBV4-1,CASREGQGVDTIYF,TGCGCCAGCAGGGAAGGACAGGGGGTAGACACCATATATTTT
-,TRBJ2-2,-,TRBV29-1,CSVVPSVGELFF,TGCAGCGTTGTTCCCAGCGTCGGGGAGCTGTTTTTT
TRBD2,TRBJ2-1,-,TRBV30,CAWSTAGGRNEQFF,TGTGCCTGGAGTACAGCGGGAGGGAGGAATGAGCAGTTCTTC
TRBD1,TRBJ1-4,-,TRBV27,CASSFDRENEKLFF,TGTGCCAGCAGTTTCGACAGGGAGAATGAAAAACTGTTTTTT
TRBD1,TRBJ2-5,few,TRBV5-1,CASSPTWTGTEGKTQYF,TGCGCCAGCAGCCCCACTTGGACAGGGACCGAGGGAAAGACCCAGTACTTC
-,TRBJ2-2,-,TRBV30,CAWKIGSTGELFF,TGTGCCTGGAAAATCGGGAGCACCGGGGAGCTGTTTTTT
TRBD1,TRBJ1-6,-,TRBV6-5,CASSFGQENSPLHF,TGTGCCAGCAGCTTCGGACAGGAAAATTCACCCCTCCACTTT
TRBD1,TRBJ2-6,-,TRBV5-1,CASSSSTGTNSGANVLTF,TGCGCCAGCAGCTCCTCGACAGGGACGAACTCTGGGGCCAACGTCCTGACTTTC
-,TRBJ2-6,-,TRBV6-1,CASTEGSGANVLTF,TGTGCCAGCACCGAGGGATCTGGGGCCAACGTCCTGACTTTC
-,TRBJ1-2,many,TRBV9,CAPSRDSGQCYTF,TGTGCCCCCTCCCGGGACTCCGGACAATGCTACACCTTC
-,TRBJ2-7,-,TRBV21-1,CASSKALDRNYEQYF,TGTGCCAGCAGCAAAGCGCTGGACAGGAACTACGAGCAGTACTTC
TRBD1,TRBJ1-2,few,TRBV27,CASSPHRGTNYGYTF,TGTGCCAGCAGTCCACACAGGGGGACCAACTATGGCTACACCTTC
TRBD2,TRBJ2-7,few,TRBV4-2,CASSQDRPRGLAGVSYEQYF,TGTGCCAGCAGCCAAGATCGTCCGAGGGGCCTAGCGGGGGTGTCCTACGAGCAGTACTTC
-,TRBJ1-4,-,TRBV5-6,CASSGTAANEKLFF,TGTGCCAGCAGCGGCACGGCGGCTAATGAAAAACTGTTTTTT
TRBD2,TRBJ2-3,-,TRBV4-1,CASRLAGGTDTQYF,TGCGCCAGCAGACTAGCGGGAGGCACAGATACGCAGTATTTT
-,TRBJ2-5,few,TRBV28,CASSFRGKETQYF,TGTGCCAGCAGTTTTAGGGGGAAAGAGACCCAGTACTTC
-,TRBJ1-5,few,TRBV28,CASRLDRFNQPQHF,TGTGCCAGCAGACTCGACAGGTTTAATCAGCCCCAGCATTTT
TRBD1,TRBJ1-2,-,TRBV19,CASSIDRVSYGYTF,TGTGCCAGTAGTATCGACAGGGTGAGCTATGGCTACACCTTC
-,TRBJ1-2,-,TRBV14,CASSLGRGVPYGYTF,TGTGCCAGCAGCCTCGGACGGGGAGTGCCCTATGGCTACACCTTC
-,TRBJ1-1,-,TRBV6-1,CASVMSGGPTEAFF,TGTGCCAGCGTCATGAGTGGGGGCCCCACTGAAGCTTTCTTT
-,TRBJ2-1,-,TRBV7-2,CASSLATPDEQFF,TGTGCCAGCAGCTTAGCGACTCCGGATGAGCAGTTCTTC
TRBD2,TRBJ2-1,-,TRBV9,CASSVGASGLAYNEQFF,TGTGCCAGCAGCGTAGGGGCATCGGGACTAGCCTACAATGAGCAGTTCTTC
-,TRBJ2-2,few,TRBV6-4,CASGRQGELFF,TGTGCCAGCGGCCGACAGGGGGAGCTGTTTTTT
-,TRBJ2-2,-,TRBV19,CASSMRLTNTGELFF,TGTGCCAGTAGTATGAGACTTACGAACACCGGGGAGCTGTTTTTT
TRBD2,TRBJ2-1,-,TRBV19,CASSIASGRARGNEQFF,TGTGCCAGTAGTATAGCTAGCGGGAGGGCCCGCGGCAATGAGCAGTTCTTC
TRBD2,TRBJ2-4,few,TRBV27,CASSLYSGRDNIQYF,TGTGCCAGCAGTTTATATAGCGGGAGGGATAACATTCAGTACTTC
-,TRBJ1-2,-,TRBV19,CASSIARANYGYTF,TGTGCCAGTAGTATAGCCCGAGCTAACTATGGCTACACCTTC
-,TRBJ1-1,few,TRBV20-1,CSALRTEEAFF,TGCAGTGCTCTTCGGACAGAGGAAGCTTTCTTT
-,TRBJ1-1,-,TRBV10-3,CAISKDSNMNTEAFF,TGTGCCATCAGTAAGGACAGCAATATGAACACTGAAGCTTTCTTT
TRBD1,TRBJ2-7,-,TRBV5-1,CASSTGQGANHEQYF,TGCGCCAGCAGCACGGGACAGGGGGCGAACCACGAGCAGTACTTC